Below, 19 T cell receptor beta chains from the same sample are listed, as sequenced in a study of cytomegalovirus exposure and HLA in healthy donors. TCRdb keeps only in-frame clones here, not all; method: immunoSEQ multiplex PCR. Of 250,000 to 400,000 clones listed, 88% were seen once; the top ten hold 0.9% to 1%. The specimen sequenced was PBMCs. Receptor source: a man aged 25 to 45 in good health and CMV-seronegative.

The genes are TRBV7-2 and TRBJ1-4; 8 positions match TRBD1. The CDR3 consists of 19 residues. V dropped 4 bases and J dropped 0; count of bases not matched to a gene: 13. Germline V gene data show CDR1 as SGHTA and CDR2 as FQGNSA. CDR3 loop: CASSYLQGGKRATNEKLFF. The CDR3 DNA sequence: TGTGCCAGCAGCTACCTACAGGGGGGGAAGAGAGCAACTAATGAAAAACTGTTTTTT.

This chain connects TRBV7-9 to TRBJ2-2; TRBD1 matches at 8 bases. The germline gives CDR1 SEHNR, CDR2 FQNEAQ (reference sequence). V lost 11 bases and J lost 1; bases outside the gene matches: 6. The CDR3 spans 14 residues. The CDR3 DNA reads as TGTGCCGGCCTCGGGACAGGGAACACCGGGGAGCTGTTTTTT. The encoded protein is CAGLGTGNTGELFF.

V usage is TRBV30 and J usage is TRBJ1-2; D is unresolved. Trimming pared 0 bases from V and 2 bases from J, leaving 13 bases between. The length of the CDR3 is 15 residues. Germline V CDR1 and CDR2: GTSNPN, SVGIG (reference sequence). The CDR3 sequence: CAWSVYHQANYGYTF. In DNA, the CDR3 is TGTGCCTGGAGTGTATATCACCAGGCGAACTATGGCTACACCTTC.

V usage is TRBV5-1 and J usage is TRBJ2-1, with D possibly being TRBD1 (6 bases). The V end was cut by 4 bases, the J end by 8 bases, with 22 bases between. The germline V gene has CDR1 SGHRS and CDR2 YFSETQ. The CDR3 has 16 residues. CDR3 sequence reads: CASSLGIQGYGDEQFF. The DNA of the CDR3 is TGCGCCAGCAGCCTAGGTATACAGGGTTATGGCGATGAGCAGTTCTTC. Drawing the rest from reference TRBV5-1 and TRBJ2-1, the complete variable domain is KAGVTQTPRYLIKTRGQQVTLSCSPISGHRSVSWYQQTPGQGLQFLFEYFSETQRNKGNFPGRFSGRQFSNSRSEMNVSTLELGDSALYLCASSLGIQGYGDEQFFGPGTRLTVL.

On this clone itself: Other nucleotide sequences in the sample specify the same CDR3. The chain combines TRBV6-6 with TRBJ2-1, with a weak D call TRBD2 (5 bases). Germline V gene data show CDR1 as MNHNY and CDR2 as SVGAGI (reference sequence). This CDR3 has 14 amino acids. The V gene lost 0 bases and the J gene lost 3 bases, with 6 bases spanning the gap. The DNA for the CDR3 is TGTGCCAGCAGTTACTCGGGGAGCTACAATGAGCAGTTCTTC. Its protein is CASSYSGSYNEQFF.

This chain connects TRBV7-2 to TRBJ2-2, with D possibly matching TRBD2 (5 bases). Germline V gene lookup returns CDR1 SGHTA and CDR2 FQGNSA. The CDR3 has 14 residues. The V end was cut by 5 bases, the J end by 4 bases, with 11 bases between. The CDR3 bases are TGTGCCAGCAGCCCCGGGAAGGGCACCGGGGAGCTGTTTTTT. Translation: CASSPGKGTGELFF.

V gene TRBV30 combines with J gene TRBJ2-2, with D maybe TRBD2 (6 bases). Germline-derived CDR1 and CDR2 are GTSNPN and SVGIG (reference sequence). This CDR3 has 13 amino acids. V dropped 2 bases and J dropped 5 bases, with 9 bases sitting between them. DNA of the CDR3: TGTGCCTGGAGTTCGGGGGATACCGGGGAGCTGTTTTTT. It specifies CAWSSGDTGELFF.

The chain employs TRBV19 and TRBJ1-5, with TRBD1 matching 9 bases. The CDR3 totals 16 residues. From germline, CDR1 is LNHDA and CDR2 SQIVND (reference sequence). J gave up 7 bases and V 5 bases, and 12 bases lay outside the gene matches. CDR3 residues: CASSPPGGTGTQPQHF. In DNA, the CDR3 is TGTGCCAGTAGTCCCCCCGGAGGGACAGGGACCCAGCCCCAGCATTTT. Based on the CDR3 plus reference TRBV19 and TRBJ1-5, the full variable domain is DGGITQSPKYLFRKEGQNVTLSCEQNLNHDAMYWYRQDPGQGLRLIYYSQIVNDFQKGDIAEGYSVSREKKESFPLTVTSAQKNPTAFYLCASSPPGGTGTQPQHFGDGTRLSIL.

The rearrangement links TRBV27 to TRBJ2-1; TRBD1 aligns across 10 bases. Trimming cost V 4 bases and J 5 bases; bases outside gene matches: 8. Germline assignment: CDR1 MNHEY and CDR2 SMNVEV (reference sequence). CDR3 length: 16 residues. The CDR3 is CASSWDTGTGDNEQFF. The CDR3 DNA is TGTGCCAGCAGTTGGGACACCGGGACAGGGGACAATGAGCAGTTCTTC.

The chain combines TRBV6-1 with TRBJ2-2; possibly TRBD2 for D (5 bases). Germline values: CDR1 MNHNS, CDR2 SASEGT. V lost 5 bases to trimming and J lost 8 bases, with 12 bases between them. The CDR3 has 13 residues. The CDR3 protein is CASSRTSMGELFF. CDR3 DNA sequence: TGTGCCAGCAGTAGGACTTCCATGGGGGAGCTGTTTTTT.

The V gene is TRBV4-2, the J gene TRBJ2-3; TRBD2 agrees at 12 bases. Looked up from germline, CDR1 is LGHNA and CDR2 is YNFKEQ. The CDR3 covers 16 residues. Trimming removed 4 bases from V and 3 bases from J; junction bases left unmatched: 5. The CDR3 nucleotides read TGTGCCAGCAGCCCTAGCGGGGGGGAGAGGACAGATACGCAGTATTTT. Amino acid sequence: CASSPSGGERTDTQYF.

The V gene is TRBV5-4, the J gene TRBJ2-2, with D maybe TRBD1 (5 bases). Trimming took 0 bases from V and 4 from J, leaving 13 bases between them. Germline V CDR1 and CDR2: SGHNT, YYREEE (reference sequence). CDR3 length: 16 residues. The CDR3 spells CASSLGSGHSTGELFF. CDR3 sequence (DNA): TGTGCCAGCAGCTTGGGGTCAGGACACAGCACCGGGGAGCTGTTTTTT.

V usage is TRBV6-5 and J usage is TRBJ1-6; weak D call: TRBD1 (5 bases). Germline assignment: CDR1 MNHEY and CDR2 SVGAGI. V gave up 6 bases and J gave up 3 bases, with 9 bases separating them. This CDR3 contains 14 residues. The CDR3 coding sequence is TGTGCCAGCAGCTTACAGGACTATAATTCACCCCTCCACTTT. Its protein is CASSLQDYNSPLHF.

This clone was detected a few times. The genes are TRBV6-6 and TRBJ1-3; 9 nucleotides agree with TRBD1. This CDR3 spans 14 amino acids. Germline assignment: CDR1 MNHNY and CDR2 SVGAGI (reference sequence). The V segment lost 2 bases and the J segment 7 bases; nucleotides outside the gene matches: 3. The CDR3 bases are TGTGCCAGCAGTTACGAAGGACAGGGGAACACCATATATTTT. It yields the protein CASSYEGQGNTIYF.

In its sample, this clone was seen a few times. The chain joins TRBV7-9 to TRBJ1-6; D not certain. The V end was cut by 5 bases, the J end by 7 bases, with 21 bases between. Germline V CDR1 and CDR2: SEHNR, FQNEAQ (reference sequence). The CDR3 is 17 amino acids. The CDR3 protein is CASSPPEGALGNSPLHF. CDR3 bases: TGTGCCAGCAGCCCGCCCGAGGGCGCCTTGGGGAATTCACCCCTCCACTTT.

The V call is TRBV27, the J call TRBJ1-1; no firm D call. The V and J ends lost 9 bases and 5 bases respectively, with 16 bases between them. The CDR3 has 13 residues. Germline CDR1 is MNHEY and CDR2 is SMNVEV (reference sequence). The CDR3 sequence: CASLRGSGTEAFF. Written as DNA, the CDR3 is TGTGCCAGTCTACGTGGTTCCGGGACTGAAGCTTTCTTT.

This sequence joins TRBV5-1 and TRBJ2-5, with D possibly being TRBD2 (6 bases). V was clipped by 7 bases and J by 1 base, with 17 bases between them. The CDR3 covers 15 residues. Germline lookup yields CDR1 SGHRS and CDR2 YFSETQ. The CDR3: CASRLGGSPQETQYF. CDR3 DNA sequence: TGCGCCAGCCGGTTGGGAGGAAGTCCCCAAGAGACCCAGTACTTC.

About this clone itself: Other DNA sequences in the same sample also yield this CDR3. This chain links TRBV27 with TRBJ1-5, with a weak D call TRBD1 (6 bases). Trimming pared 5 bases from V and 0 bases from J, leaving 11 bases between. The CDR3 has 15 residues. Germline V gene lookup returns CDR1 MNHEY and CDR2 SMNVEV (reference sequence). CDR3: CASSLGQNSNQPQHF. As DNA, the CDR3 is TGTGCCAGCAGTCTCGGACAGAATAGCAATCAGCCCCAGCATTTT.

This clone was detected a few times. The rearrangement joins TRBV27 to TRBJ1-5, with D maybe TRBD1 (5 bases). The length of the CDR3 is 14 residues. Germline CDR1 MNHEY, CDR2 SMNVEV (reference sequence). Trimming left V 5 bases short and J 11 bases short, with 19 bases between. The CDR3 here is CASSQQARSSAQHF. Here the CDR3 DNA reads TGTGCCAGCAGTCAACAGGCCCGAAGTTCGGCCCAGCATTTT.